The 24 T cell receptor beta chains given below trace back to one sample, sequenced in a study of T cells expressing NK-cell markers. Each CDR3 protein gets one entry in TCRdb, which reprocessed the 5' RACE reads and gives no DNA. This sample lists roughly 420,000 distinct CDR3 sequences; its ten largest clones have roughly 8%. Sample: blood T cells: a sorted CD56 or NKG2C T cell subset, CD4+ or CD8+ T cells, or bulk PBMC T cells (not recorded which). The receptors were gathered from a woman between 18 and 70 years old in good health.

This sequence joins TRBV20-1 and TRBJ2-1; TCRdb picks TRBD2, but there is no DNA to check that call. CDR3 size: 14 residues. CDR1 is DFQATT, CDR2 SNEGSKA, per germline (reference sequence). The CDR3: CSARGLVETGEQFF.

V gene TRBV20-1 combines with J gene TRBJ2-7; TCRdb selects TRBD2, and the lack of DNA leaves this call unchecked. Per germline, CDR1 DFQATT and CDR2 SNEGSKA (reference sequence). CDR3 length equals 17 residues. The CDR3 here is CSARDHRLAGGPNEQYF.

The V call is TRBV7-9, the J call TRBJ2-3; with no DNA, the TCRdb D assignment of TRBD1 cannot be verified. Germline lookup yields CDR1 SEHNR and CDR2 FQNEAQ (reference sequence). The CDR3 has 13 residues. The CDR3 sequence: CASSPTEGGTQYF.

The gene calls are TRBV9 and TRBJ2-3; as DNA is missing, the TRBD2 call by TCRdb cannot be tested. This CDR3 contains 15 residues. Germline lookup yields CDR1 SGDLS and CDR2 YYNGEE. The CDR3 protein is CASSVGGRVADTQYF.

This chain joins TRBV15 and TRBJ1-3. This CDR3 region has 13 residues. CDR1 and CDR2 (germline): LNHNV, YYDKDF (reference sequence). The CDR3 spells CATSVVPGNTIYF. The entire variable domain, with the rest obtained from reference TRBV15 and TRBJ1-3, is as follows: DAMVIQNPRYQVTQFGKPVTLSCSQTLNHNVMYWYQQKSSQAPKLLFHYYDKDFNNEADTPDNFQSRRPNTSFCFLDIRSPGLGDTAMYLCATSVVPGNTIYFGEGSWLTVV.

The chain links TRBV11-1 to TRBJ2-3; checking the TCRdb D call of TRBD2 is not possible without DNA. The CDR3 is 12 residues long. In germline, CDR1 is SGHAT, CDR2 FQDESV (reference sequence). The CDR3 loop reads CASSLMEGTQYF.

V and J are TRBV20-1 and TRBJ2-7; lacking DNA, the TRBD1 call made by TCRdb goes unchecked. Germline CDR1 DFQATT, CDR2 SNEGSKA (reference sequence). The CDR3 loop spans 13 amino acids. The CDR3 reads CSAPRQGTREQYF.

The chain links TRBV29-1 to TRBJ2-1; TCRdb lists TRBD1, though no DNA is available to test this call. Per germline, CDR1 SQVTM and CDR2 ANQGSEA. The CDR3 is 13 amino acids. CDR3 in amino acids: CSVEDRAGGEQFF.

The J gene is TRBJ2-1, the V gene TRBV11-2; TCRdb's assignment of TRBD2 cannot be checked, as there is no DNA. The V gene's germline CDR1 is SGHAT and CDR2 FQNNGV. This CDR3 has 17 amino acids. This CDR3 reads CASSLGGYSGRYNEQFF.

The CDR3 spells CASRTGTTYNEQFF. V and J are TRBV6-1 and TRBJ2-1. The germline CDR1 and CDR2 sequences are MNHNS and SASEGT. This CDR3 spans 14 amino acids.

The rearrangement uses TRBV19 and TRBJ2-5; TCRdb indicates TRBD1, and absent DNA this call remains unverified. The germline CDR1 and CDR2 sequences are LNHDA and SQIVND (reference sequence). The CDR3 loop spans 15 amino acids. The CDR3 loop is CASTDLLSGKETQYF.

V and J are TRBV6-5 and TRBJ1-1; the TCRdb D gene call, TRBD1, has no DNA to confirm it. There are 13 residues in the CDR3. Germline assignment: CDR1 MNHEY and CDR2 SVGAGI. CDR3 loop: CASSWDENTEAFF.

The rearrangement uses TRBV27 and TRBJ2-7; absent DNA, TCRdb's TRBD2 call cannot be checked. Germline CDR1 and CDR2: MNHEY and SMNVEV (reference sequence). The CDR3 loop spans 12 amino acids. The CDR3 loop reads CASKLPSGEQYF.

This chain uses TRBV11-2 with TRBJ2-2; TCRdb selects TRBD1, and the lack of DNA leaves this call unchecked. The CDR3 is 17 amino acids. Germline V gene sequence: CDR1 SGHAT, CDR2 FQNNGV. The CDR3 sequence: CASSLDRDRSNTGELFF.

V gene TRBV9 combines with J gene TRBJ2-3; TCRdb picks TRBD2, but there is no DNA to check that call. From germline, CDR1 is SGDLS and CDR2 YYNGEE. CDR3 length equals 16 residues. Here the CDR3 reads CASSVEGRSVTDTQYF.

The chain uses TRBV13 and TRBJ1-6; TCRdb picks TRBD1, but there is no DNA to check that call. The germline gives CDR1 PRHDT, CDR2 FYEKMQ (reference sequence). CDR3 length: 16 amino acids. The CDR3 loop reads CASSLGHTGNNSPLHF.

CDR3 sequence: CASSDPRSGTYGYTF. The chain employs TRBV6-4 and TRBJ1-2; TCRdb calls TRBD1, which cannot be checked without DNA. Germline CDR1 reads MRHNA; CDR2 reads SNTAGT. The CDR3 is 15 amino acids.

The chain joins TRBV24-1 to TRBJ2-2; lacking DNA, the TRBD1 call made by TCRdb goes unchecked. Germline V lookup: CDR1 KGHDR, CDR2 SFDVKD. This CDR3 is built from 17 residues. The CDR3 reads CATGKTGGVANTGELFF.

The chain has TRBV20-1 and TRBJ1-2; checking the TCRdb D call of TRBD1 is not possible without DNA. CDR3 length: 13 amino acids. Germline values: CDR1 DFQATT, CDR2 SNEGSKA (reference sequence). The CDR3 here is CSARGTGDYGYTF.

The V and J genes are TRBV28 and TRBJ2-6; TCRdb proposes TRBD1, but this gene call is untestable without DNA. The CDR3 runs 16 residues. Germline loops: CDR1 MDHEN, CDR2 SYDVKM. This CDR3 reads CASSDRIFSGANVLTF.

This chain uses TRBV5-1 with TRBJ2-5; the TCRdb call, TRBD1, lacks DNA for checking. Germline V CDR1 and CDR2: SGHRS, YFSETQ. The CDR3 runs 16 residues. This CDR3 reads CASSLTGVAYQETQYF.

The chain recombines TRBV6-5 with TRBJ1-2; TCRdb designates TRBD1, a call that cannot be tested without DNA. In germline, CDR1 is MNHEY, CDR2 SVGAGI. The CDR3 extends over 11 amino acids. Here the CDR3 reads CASTGQGICTF.

This chain connects TRBV18 to TRBJ1-3; TCRdb outputs TRBD1, but without DNA this stays unchecked. The CDR3 covers 13 residues. Per the germline V gene, CDR1 is KGHSH and CDR2 is LQKENI. CDR3 amino acids: CASTGSSGNTIYF.

The chain uses TRBV20-1 and TRBJ2-3; the D call of TRBD1 rests on TCRdb alone, since no DNA is present to check it. CDR1 and CDR2 from the germline V gene are DFQATT and SNEGSKA (reference sequence). This CDR3 has 15 residues. CDR3 sequence: CSAPLRRDRGDTQYF.